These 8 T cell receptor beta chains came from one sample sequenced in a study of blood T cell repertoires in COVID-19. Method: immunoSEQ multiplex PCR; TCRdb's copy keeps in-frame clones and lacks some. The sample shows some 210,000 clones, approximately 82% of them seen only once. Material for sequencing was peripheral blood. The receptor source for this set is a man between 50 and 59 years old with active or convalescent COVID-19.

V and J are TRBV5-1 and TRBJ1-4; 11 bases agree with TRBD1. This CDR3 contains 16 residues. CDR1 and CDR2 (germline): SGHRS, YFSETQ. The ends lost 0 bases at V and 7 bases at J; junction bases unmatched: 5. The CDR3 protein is CASSLEGQGGGEKLFF. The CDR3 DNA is TGCGCCAGCAGCTTGGAGGGACAGGGGGGAGGTGAAAAACTGTTTTTT.

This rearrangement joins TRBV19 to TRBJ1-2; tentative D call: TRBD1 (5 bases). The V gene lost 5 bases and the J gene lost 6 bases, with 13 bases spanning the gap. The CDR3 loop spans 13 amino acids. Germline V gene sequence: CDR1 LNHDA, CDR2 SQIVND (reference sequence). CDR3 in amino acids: CASSPPTDHGYTF. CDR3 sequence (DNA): TGTGCCAGTAGTCCCCCGACAGACCATGGCTACACCTTC.

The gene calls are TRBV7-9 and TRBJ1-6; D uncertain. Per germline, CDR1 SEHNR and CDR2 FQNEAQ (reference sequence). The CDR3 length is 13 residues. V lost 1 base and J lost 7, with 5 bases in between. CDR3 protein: CASSLGPNSPLHF. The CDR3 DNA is TGTGCCAGCAGCTTAGGGCCCAATTCACCCCTCCACTTT.

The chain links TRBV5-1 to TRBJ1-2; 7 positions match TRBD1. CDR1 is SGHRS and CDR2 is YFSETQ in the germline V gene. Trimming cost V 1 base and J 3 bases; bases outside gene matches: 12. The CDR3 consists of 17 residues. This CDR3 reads CASSLRPLDRGHYGYTF. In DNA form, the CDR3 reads TGCGCCAGCAGCTTGCGGCCCCTTGATAGGGGGCACTATGGCTACACCTTC.

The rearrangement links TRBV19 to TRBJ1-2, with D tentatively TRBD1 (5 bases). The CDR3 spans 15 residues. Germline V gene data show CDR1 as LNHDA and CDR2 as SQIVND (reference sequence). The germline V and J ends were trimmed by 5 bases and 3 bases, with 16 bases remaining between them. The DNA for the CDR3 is TGTGCCAGTAGTCGGAGGGCAGGGAGTGACTATGGCTACACCTTC. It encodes CASSRRAGSDYGYTF.

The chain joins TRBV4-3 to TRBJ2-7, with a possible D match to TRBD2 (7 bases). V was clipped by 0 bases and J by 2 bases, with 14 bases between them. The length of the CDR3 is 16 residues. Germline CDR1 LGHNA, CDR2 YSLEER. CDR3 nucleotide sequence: TGCGCCAGCAGCCAAGATCTAGGAGGGGGGGCCTACGAGCAGTACTTC. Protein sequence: CASSQDLGGGAYEQYF.

Written as DNA, the CDR3 is TGTGCCAGCAGCTTGGGGACTAGCGGCACAGATACGCAGTATTTT. Protein sequence: CASSLGTSGTDTQYF. V gene TRBV11-2 combines with J gene TRBJ2-3, with TRBD2 matching over 10 bases. V lost 3 bases and J lost 1; bases outside the gene matches: 1. Germline assignment: CDR1 SGHAT and CDR2 FQNNGV. The CDR3 loop spans 15 amino acids. Based on the CDR3 plus reference TRBV11-2 and TRBJ2-3, the full variable domain is EAGVAQSPRYKIIEKRQSVAFWCNPISGHATLYWYQQILGQGPKLLIQFQNNGVVDDSQLPKDRFSAERLKGVDSTLKIQPAKLEDSAVYLCASSLGTSGTDTQYFGPGTRLTVL.

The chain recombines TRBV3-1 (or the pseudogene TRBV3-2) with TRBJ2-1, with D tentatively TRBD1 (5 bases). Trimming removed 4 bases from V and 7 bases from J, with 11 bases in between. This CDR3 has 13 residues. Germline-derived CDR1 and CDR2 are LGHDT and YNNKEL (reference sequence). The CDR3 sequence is CASSRAGPNEQFF. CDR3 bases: TGTGCCAGCAGCCGTGCAGGGCCAAATGAGCAGTTCTTC.